Shown below are 9 T cell receptor beta chains from a single sample sequenced in a study of regulatory T cells in long-lasting Graves disease. Arm-PCR of CDR3 regions and iRepertoire HTBI primers were the basis on which TCR beta libraries were built. Each CDR3 protein is one row after TCRdb ran MiXCR on the multiplex PCR reads. This table holds 650,000 to 700,000 distinct CDR3 sequences, around 30% found once. Time point denoted: persistent/refractory GD, antithyroid drugs over 5 years with positive TRAb. RNA extracted from PBMCs served as the sequencing template. The specimen was peripheral blood mononuclear cells (PBMCs), collected when the disease was refractory, from a patient treated with antithyroid drugs. The receptors originated from a female donor with Graves disease.

The chain joins TRBV5-1 to TRBJ2-4; 7 bases align to TRBD2. Germline trimming cut 0 bases from V and 7 bases from J; bases unmatched to any gene: 7. The length of the CDR3 is 15 residues. CDR1 is SGHRS and CDR2 is YFSETQ in the germline V gene. CDR3 sequence (DNA): TGCGCCAGCAGCTTGGGTCAGCGGGAAAGGAACATTCAGTACTTC. This gives the protein CASSLGQRERNIQYF.

J is TRBJ1-1 and V is TRBV3-1; 9 bases fit TRBD1. This CDR3 contains 18 residues. Germline V gives CDR1 LGHDT, CDR2 YNNKEL (reference sequence). J lost 1 base, V lost 1 base, and 10 bases had no gene match. CDR3 in DNA: TGTGCCAGCAGCCAAGGAACCGGGACAGGGACCTCGAACACTGAAGCTTTCTTT. Translated, it gives CASSQGTGTGTSNTEAFF.

This clonotype was seen only a few times. This chain links TRBV7-9 with TRBJ2-7; TRBD1 matches 7 bases. V was pared by 4 bases and J by 2 bases, with 8 bases of the junction left unmatched. CDR3 length: 15 amino acids. Germline V CDR1 and CDR2: SEHNR, FQNEAQ (reference sequence). This CDR3 reads CASSYDRERAYEQYF. The DNA of the CDR3 is TGTGCCAGCAGCTACGACAGGGAGAGGGCCTACGAGCAGTACTTC.

The chain employs TRBV11-2 and TRBJ1-6, with 7 nucleotides matching TRBD1. Germline V gene sequence: CDR1 SGHAT, CDR2 FQNNGV. There are 16 residues in the CDR3. J gave up 10 bases and V 0 bases, and 9 bases lay outside the gene matches. The CDR3 loop reads CASSLDRQGLGSPLHF. The DNA of the CDR3 is TGTGCCAGCAGCTTAGATCGACAGGGCCTTGGGTCACCCCTCCACTTT. The variable domain in full, with the rest retrieved from reference TRBV11-2 and TRBJ1-6, is EAGVAQSPRYKIIEKRQSVAFWCNPISGHATLYWYQQILGQGPKLLIQFQNNGVVDDSQLPKDRFSAERLKGVDSTLKIQPAKLEDSAVYLCASSLDRQGLGSPLHFGNGTRLTVT.

In its sample, this clonotype was seen many times. The V call is TRBV11-2, the J call TRBJ1-1; a possible D gene is TRBD1 (5 bases). The V gene's germline CDR1 is SGHAT and CDR2 FQNNGV. V was trimmed by 1 base and J by 0 bases, leaving 9 bases between them. This CDR3 contains 15 residues. For the CDR3, the DNA is TGTGCCAGCAGCTTAGCTGAGGGGATGAACACTGAAGCTTTCTTT. This sequence encodes CASSLAEGMNTEAFF.

The chain combines TRBV19 with TRBJ1-2; D is perhaps TRBD1 (6 bases). Germline lookup yields CDR1 LNHDA and CDR2 SQIVND (reference sequence). Trimming left V 3 bases short and J 8 bases short, with 13 bases between. The CDR3 has 13 amino acids. The chain's CDR3 is CASSISAGAGYTF. DNA for the CDR3: TGTGCCAGTAGTATTTCTGCAGGGGCCGGCTACACCTTC.

This clonotype was counted many times. The CDR3 loop is CASSEISEAGRSPLHF. The CDR3 DNA follows: TGTGCCAGCAGTGAAATAAGTGAGGCAGGGCGTTCACCCCTCCACTTT. V and J are TRBV2 and TRBJ1-6; a possible D gene is TRBD1 (5 bases). Germline lookup yields CDR1 SNHLY and CDR2 FYNNEI. The CDR3 totals 16 residues. The V end lost 2 bases, the J end lost 9 bases, and 17 bases lay between the germline ends.

Comment on this clonotype: It may be a read error: a sequence one base away is much more abundant. This chain links TRBV12-5 with TRBJ2-7; TRBD1 matches 7 bases. The CDR3 is 15 residues long. Germline V gene sequence: CDR1 LGHNT, CDR2 FRNRAP. The junction had 10 bases not matched to a gene; V was cut back by 3 bases and J by 5 bases. CDR3 DNA: TGTGCTAGTGGTTTCCCGGGACAGAGGATCAACGAGCAGTACTTC. Amino acids: CASGFPGQRINEQYF.

Many counts were recorded for this clonotype. The chain has TRBV12-3 or TRBV12-4 and TRBJ1-1; D is uncertain. Trimming left V 8 bases short and J 3 bases short, with 7 bases between. The CDR3 runs to 11 residues. The CDR3 reads CASQGYTEAFF. The CDR3 DNA is TGTGCCAGCCAAGGGTACACTGAAGCTTTCTTT.